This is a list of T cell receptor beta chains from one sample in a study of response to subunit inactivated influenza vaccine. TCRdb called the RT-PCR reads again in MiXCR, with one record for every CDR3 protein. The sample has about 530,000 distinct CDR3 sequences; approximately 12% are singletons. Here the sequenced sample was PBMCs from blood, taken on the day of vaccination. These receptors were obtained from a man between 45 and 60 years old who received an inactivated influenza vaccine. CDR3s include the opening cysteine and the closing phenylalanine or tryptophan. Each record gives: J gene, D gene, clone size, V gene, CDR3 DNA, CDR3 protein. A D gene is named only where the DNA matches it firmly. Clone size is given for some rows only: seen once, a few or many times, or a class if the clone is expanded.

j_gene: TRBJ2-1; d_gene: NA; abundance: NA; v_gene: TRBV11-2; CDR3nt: TGTGCCAGCAGCTCACAACGTATGGATGAGCAGTTCTTC; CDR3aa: CASSSQRMDEQFF
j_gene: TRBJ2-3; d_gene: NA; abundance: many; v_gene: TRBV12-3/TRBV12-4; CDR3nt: TGTGCCAGCAGTTTAGTTGGTAGCCGGGCTTCAGATACGCAGTATTTT; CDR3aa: CASSLVGSRASDTQYF
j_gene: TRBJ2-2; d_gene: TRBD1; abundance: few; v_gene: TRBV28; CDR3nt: TGTGCCAGCAGAAAGACAGGGGTGGGTTGGGAGCTGTTTTTT; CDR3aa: CASRKTGVGWELFF
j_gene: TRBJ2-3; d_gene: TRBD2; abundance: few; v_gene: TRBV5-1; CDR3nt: TGCGCCAGCAGCACCGGGACTAGCGCAGATACGCAGTATTTT; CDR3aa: CASSTGTSADTQYF
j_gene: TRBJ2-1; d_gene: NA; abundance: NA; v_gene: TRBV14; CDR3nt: TGTGCCAGCAGCCAAGGATTTTACGTATACAATGAGCAGTTCTTC; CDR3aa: CASSQGFYVYNEQFF
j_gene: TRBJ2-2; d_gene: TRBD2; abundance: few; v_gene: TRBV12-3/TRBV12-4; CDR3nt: TGTGCCAGCACCGCGACTAGCGGGAGGGCCGCGGGGGAGCTGTTTTTT; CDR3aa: CASTATSGRAAGELFF
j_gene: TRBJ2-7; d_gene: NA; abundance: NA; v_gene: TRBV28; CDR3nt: TGTGCCAGCAGTTTATCTCTGGACACGAGCTCCTACGAGCAGTACTTC; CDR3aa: CASSLSLDTSSYEQYF
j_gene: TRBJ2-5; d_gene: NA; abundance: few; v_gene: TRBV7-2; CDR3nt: TGTGCCAGCAGCTTAGATGGTTTGGGGACGGAGACCCAGTACTTC; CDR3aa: CASSLDGLGTETQYF
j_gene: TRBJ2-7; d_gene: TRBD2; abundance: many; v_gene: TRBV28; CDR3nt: TGTGCCAGCCGAGGACCGGGACTAGCGGCTGCCTACGAGCAGTACTTC; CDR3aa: CASRGPGLAAAYEQYF
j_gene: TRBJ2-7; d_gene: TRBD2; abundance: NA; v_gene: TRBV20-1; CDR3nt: TGCAGTGCTGGGCCGGGTAGCGGGAGGCTTTACGAGCAGTACTTC; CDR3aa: CSAGPGSGRLYEQYF
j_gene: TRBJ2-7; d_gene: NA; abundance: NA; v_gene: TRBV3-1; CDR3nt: TGTGCCAGCAGCCATGGCATAGGGGTGAGCTACGAGCAGTACTTC; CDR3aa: CASSHGIGVSYEQYF
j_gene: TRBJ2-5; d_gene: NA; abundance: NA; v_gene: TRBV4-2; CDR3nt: TGTGCCAGCAGCCAAGATCGAAGGGGGGCGACGGGGCAAGAGACCCAGTACTTC; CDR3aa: CASSQDRRGATGQETQYF
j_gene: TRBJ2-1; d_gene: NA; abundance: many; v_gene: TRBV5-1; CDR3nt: TGCGCCAGCAGCTTGGGAGGGAACACCTACAATGAGCAGTTCTTC; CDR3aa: CASSLGGNTYNEQFF
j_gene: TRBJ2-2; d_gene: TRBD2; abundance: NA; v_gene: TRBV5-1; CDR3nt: TGCGCCAGCGGGAGCCGCCTCGGGACTAGCGGGAGCACCGGGGAGCTGTTTTTT; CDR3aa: CASGSRLGTSGSTGELFF
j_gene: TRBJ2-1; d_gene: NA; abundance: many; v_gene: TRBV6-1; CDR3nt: TGTGCCAGCAGTGATTGGGGCCTCTCCTCCTACAATGAGCAGTTCTTC; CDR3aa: CASSDWGLSSYNEQFF
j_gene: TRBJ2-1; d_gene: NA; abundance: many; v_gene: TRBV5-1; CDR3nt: TGCGCCAGCAGCCCTCCCCAGGGGGGTGAGCAGTTCTTC; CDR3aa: CASSPPQGGEQFF
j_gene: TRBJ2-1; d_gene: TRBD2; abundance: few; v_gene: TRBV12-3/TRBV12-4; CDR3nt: TGTGCCAGCAGCCCCGGACTAGCCCACTACAATGAGCAGTTCTTC; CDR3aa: CASSPGLAHYNEQFF
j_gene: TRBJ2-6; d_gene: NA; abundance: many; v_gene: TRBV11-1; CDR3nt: TGTGCCAGCAGCCCCAGTCGGGGGGCAAGCTCTGGGGCCAACGTCCTGACTTTC; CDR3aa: CASSPSRGASSGANVLTF
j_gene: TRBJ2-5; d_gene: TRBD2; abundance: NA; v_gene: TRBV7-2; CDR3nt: TGTGCCAGCACCCGCCTAGCGGGACGGGAGACCCAGTACTTC; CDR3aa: CASTRLAGRETQYF
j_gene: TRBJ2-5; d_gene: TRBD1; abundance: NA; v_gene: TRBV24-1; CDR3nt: TGTGCCACCAGTGAAACCGGGACAGCGAATCAAGAGACCCAGTACTTC; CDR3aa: CATSETGTANQETQYF
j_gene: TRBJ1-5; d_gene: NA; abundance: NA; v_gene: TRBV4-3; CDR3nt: TGCGCCAGCAGCCAAGTTTATGACAACAATCAGCCCCAGCATTTT; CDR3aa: CASSQVYDNNQPQHF
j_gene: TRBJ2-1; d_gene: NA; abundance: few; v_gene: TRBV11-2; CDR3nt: TGTGCCCAAGGAGGGGGGCTCGGCACCTACAATGAGCAGTTCTTC; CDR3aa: CAQGGGLGTYNEQFF